This T cell receptor (beta chain) was retrieved from a study of T cell repertoires in cytomegalovirus infection. Overall study context: Public TCR beta signatures provided an indication of both CMV infection and a matching HLA type.

This clonotype was seen a few times. The antigen is unknown. TCRdb reanalysed the reads using MiXCR and keeps one entry per CDR3 protein. The profile covers roughly 990,000 distinct CDR3 sequences, with 25% to 40% appearing a single time and 13% taken by the ten largest. V was clipped by 1 base and J by 1 base, with 8 bases between them. CDR1 SGHVS and CDR2 FNYEAQ come from the germline V gene. CDR3 length: 14 residues. Here the sequenced sample was cultured CD8+ T cells from PBMCs, taken from culture after CMV antigen stimulation. The chain recombines TRBV7-6 with TRBJ2-7; D is ambiguous. The source is a human donor in good health (CMV status not recorded). Some clones in this sample may be carry-over from other donors' samples. This CDR3 is CASSLGDRSYEQYF. CDR3 in DNA: TGTGCCAGCAGCTTAGGGGATCGGTCCTACGAGCAGTACTTC.